The 30 T cell receptor beta chains reported below all come from one sample, sequenced in a study of shared clonotypes between healthy human individuals (dated by TCRdb to about 2020). The library was produced with the immunoSEQ multiplex PCR assay. Imported from immuneACCESS, the table was reduced by TCRdb to in-frame sequences with V and J called. These copies leave out some clones; in studies compared against another copy, an unresolved V gene accounts for under half, and the cause of the remainder is not known. The sample table contains some 2 million clones; only one count was recorded for about 95% of them. The top ten clonotypes cover 1% to 1.5% of the sample. For the CD8 naive samples, CD45RO-negative cells were positively selected for CCR7, yielding a CD45RA+CCR7+ population from which TemRA cells were excluded. Input material: naive CD8+ T cells sorted from blood. The intended sense of this specimen's cell subset or site label: CD45RA+CCR7+. The receptors were sampled from a man aged 18 to 29 in good health.

The rearrangement links TRBV4-3 to TRBJ2-5; maybe TRBD1 (5 bases). This CDR3 is built from 15 residues. Trimming pared 0 bases from V and 1 base from J, leaving 9 bases between. Germline V gene data show CDR1 as LGHNA and CDR2 as YSLEER. CDR3 protein: CASSQEGVIQETQYF. CDR3 nucleotide sequence: TGCGCCAGCAGCCAAGAAGGGGTGATCCAAGAGACCCAGTACTTC.

The chain recombines TRBV4-1 with TRBJ1-4, with 10 bases fitting TRBD1. CDR1 MGHRA and CDR2 YSYEKL come from the germline V gene. The CDR3 totals 16 residues. After removal of 3 bases from V and 6 bases from J, the junction contained 7 bases not matched to a gene. The CDR3 DNA sequence: TGCGCCAGCAGCCATTTGACAGGGGGCGAGGATGAAAAACTGTTTTTT. Residues: CASSHLTGGEDEKLFF.

The chain is built from TRBV4-1 and TRBJ1-5, with a weak D call TRBD1 (5 bases). The CDR3 spans 15 residues. V was trimmed by 4 bases and J by 5 bases, leaving 15 bases between them. Per the germline V gene, CDR1 is MGHRA and CDR2 is YSYEKL. The CDR3 is CASSLLGEGYQPQHF. The CDR3, as DNA: TGCGCCAGCAGCCTTTTGGGGGAAGGGTATCAGCCCCAGCATTTT.

This chain connects TRBV6-1 to TRBJ2-7; 9 bases are shared with TRBD1. This CDR3 comprises 14 residues. After removal of 4 bases from V and 2 bases from J, the junction contained 3 bases not matched to a gene. Per the germline V gene, CDR1 is MNHNS and CDR2 is SASEGT. Here the CDR3 DNA reads TGTGCCAGCAGTGCCCGACAGGGGGCCTACGAGCAGTACTTC. This encodes CASSARQGAYEQYF.

On this clone itself: The same CDR3 is also encoded by other DNA sequences in this sample. The chain joins TRBV2 to TRBJ2-1; possible D gene TRBD1, 6 bases. The CDR3 totals 15 residues. V was pared by 8 bases and J by 2 bases, with 16 bases between. The germline CDR1 and CDR2 sequences are SNHLY and FYNNEI. The CDR3 region is CASSLGQGTYNEQFF. The CDR3 DNA sequence: TGTGCCAGCTCCCTTGGCCAGGGGACCTACAATGAGCAGTTCTTC.

This chain connects TRBV13 to TRBJ1-4; D is possibly TRBD1 (5 bases). V lost 2 bases, J lost 4 bases, and 11 bases lay in between. The CDR3 has 15 amino acids. Germline V gene lookup returns CDR1 PRHDT and CDR2 FYEKMQ (reference sequence). The CDR3 DNA is TGTGCCAGCAGCTTAAGGGACGGCCTTAATGAAAAACTGTTTTTT. This codes for CASSLRDGLNEKLFF.

The J gene is TRBJ2-3, the V gene TRBV19; 11 bases are a match to TRBD1. The CDR3 loop spans 15 amino acids. The V and J ends lost 5 bases and 5 bases, in that order; junction bases with no gene match: 6. Germline V gene data show CDR1 as LNHDA and CDR2 as SQIVND (reference sequence). Here the CDR3 reads CASSPGQGARDTQYF. The CDR3 DNA sequence: TGTGCCAGTAGTCCCGGACAGGGGGCGAGAGATACGCAGTATTTT.

The chain links TRBV27 to TRBJ2-3, with D perhaps given as TRBD1 or TRBD2 (5 bases each). V dropped 4 bases and J dropped 4 bases, with 12 bases sitting between them. Germline V gene data show CDR1 as MNHEY and CDR2 as SMNVEV (reference sequence). The CDR3 consists of 14 residues. The CDR3, as DNA: TGTGCCAGCAGTTACGGCGTGGGGGCAGATACGCAGTATTTT. It codes for CASSYGVGADTQYF.

The J gene is TRBJ2-7, the V gene TRBV5-4; 7 positions agree with TRBD1. The germline CDR1 and CDR2 sequences are SGHNT and YYREEE (reference sequence). The CDR3 consists of 15 residues. V shed 4 bases, J shed 1 base, and the junction held 8 bases outside the gene matches. The CDR3 nucleotides are TGTGCCAGCAGCCGTGCCGGGACAGAGTCCTACGAGCAGTACTTC. This translates into CASSRAGTESYEQYF.

This clone showed up just once. This chain uses TRBV9 with TRBJ2-1; TRBD2 aligns across 14 bases. Germline CDR1 SGDLS, CDR2 YYNGEE. Trimming cost V 3 bases and J 7 bases; bases outside gene matches: 9. This CDR3 has 17 residues. The CDR3 reads CASSGSGTSGSRNEQFF. For the CDR3, the DNA is TGTGCCAGCAGCGGATCCGGGACTAGCGGGAGTAGGAATGAGCAGTTCTTC.

The chain employs TRBV14 and TRBJ2-7; D not resolved. Trimming took 1 base from V and 12 from J, leaving 10 bases between them. The germline gives CDR1 SGHDN, CDR2 FVKESK. The CDR3 covers 11 residues. The CDR3 loop is CASSQGKQLYF. The DNA of the CDR3 is TGTGCCAGCAGCCAAGGCAAGCAGCTGTACTTC.

The gene calls are TRBV4-3 and TRBJ2-7, with TRBD2 matching over 14 bases. CDR3 length: 16 amino acids. Unmatched junction bases numbered 5, after V lost 4 bases and J lost 3 bases. CDR1 is LGHNA, CDR2 YSLEER, per germline. Here the CDR3 DNA reads TGCGCCAGCAGCCCTTCGGGACTAGCGGGAGTCTACGAGCAGTACTTC. As protein: CASSPSGLAGVYEQYF.

As concerns this clone: Other DNA sequences within the sample encode an identical CDR3. The rearrangement uses TRBV4-1 and TRBJ2-6; D gene uncertain. Trimming took 0 bases from V and 0 from J, leaving 3 bases between them. There are 15 residues in the CDR3. Germline V gene lookup returns CDR1 MGHRA and CDR2 YSYEKL. CDR3 in amino acids: CASSQDSSGANVLTF. CDR3 DNA: TGCGCCAGCAGCCAAGACAGCTCTGGGGCCAACGTCCTGACTTTC.

As regards this clone: The sample carries other DNA sequences with the same CDR3. V and J are TRBV6-5 and TRBJ1-2, with D unclear. This CDR3 contains 13 residues. Trimming took off 8 bases at V and 4 bases at J, with 14 bases between the two ends. Germline-derived CDR1 and CDR2 are MNHEY and SVGAGI. The CDR3 coding sequence is TGTGCCAGCTCGCCGGACGGCACCTATGGCTACACCTTC. Protein: CASSPDGTYGYTF.

The rearrangement joins TRBV9 to TRBJ2-5, with a weak D call TRBD2 (5 bases). Trimming cost V 4 bases and J 0 bases, with 7 bases left between them. Germline V gives CDR1 SGDLS, CDR2 YYNGEE. The CDR3 loop spans 13 amino acids. The CDR3 DNA is TGTGCCAGCAGCTCCGGGAACCAAGAGACCCAGTACTTC. The encoded protein is CASSSGNQETQYF.

The V call is TRBV15, the J call TRBJ2-1; 11 nucleotides agree with TRBD2. The CDR3 loop spans 14 amino acids. CDR1 and CDR2 (germline): LNHNV, YYDKDF (reference sequence). The V and J ends lost 6 bases and 7 bases, in that order; junction bases with no gene match: 5. Here the CDR3 reads CATRELAGDNEQFF. In DNA, the CDR3 is TGTGCCACCAGGGAACTAGCGGGAGATAATGAGCAGTTCTTC.

This sequence joins TRBV7-6 and TRBJ2-3; 7 nucleotides line up with TRBD2. The CDR3 has 15 residues. V was pared by 8 bases and J by 1 base, with 9 bases of the junction left unmatched. Germline values: CDR1 SGHVS, CDR2 FNYEAQ. The CDR3, as DNA: TGTGCCAGCGCCGCGACTAGCCCCGGCACAGATACGCAGTATTTT. Translating it yields CASAATSPGTDTQYF.

The chain joins TRBV6-5 to TRBJ1-2; maybe TRBD1 (5 bases). Germline CDR1 and CDR2: MNHEY and SVGAGI. The CDR3 runs to 13 residues. With 5 bases removed from V and 5 bases from J, the gap between germline ends came to 12 bases. The CDR3: CASSLSGIYGYTF. In DNA, the CDR3 is TGTGCCAGCAGTCTTTCAGGGATTTATGGCTACACCTTC.

This rearrangement joins TRBV5-4 to TRBJ1-5; D is perhaps TRBD1 (5 bases). The germline V gene has CDR1 SGHNT and CDR2 YYREEE (reference sequence). V lost 2 bases to trimming and J lost 6 bases, with 15 bases between them. The CDR3 is 15 residues long. The DNA of the CDR3 is TGTGCCAGCAGCTTAGATCGGGGGATAAGTCAGCCCCAGCATTTT. It specifies CASSLDRGISQPQHF. Combining the CDR3 with reference TRBV5-4 and TRBJ1-5 gives the whole variable domain ETGVTQSPTHLIKTRGQQVTLRCSSQSGHNTVSWYQQALGQGPQFIFQYYREEENGRGNFPPRFSGLQFPNYSSELNVNALELDDSALYLCASSLDRGISQPQHFGDGTRLSIL.

The chain combines TRBV30 with TRBJ1-5; TRBD1 agrees at 7 bases. Germline CDR1 is GTSNPN and CDR2 is SVGIG (reference sequence). CDR3 length: 15 amino acids. Trimming removed 3 bases from V and 1 base from J; junction bases left unmatched: 6. DNA for the CDR3: TGTGCCTGGAGCGCTGGGACAGTCAGCAATCAGCCCCAGCATTTT. Translated, it gives CAWSAGTVSNQPQHF.

This CDR3 reads CASSRQGGETQYF. The CDR3 DNA follows: TGTGCCAGCAGCCGACAGGGGGGGGAGACCCAGTACTTC. The chain links TRBV7-6 to TRBJ2-5; 9 nucleotides align to TRBD1. The CDR3 length is 13 residues. Germline V gene sequence: CDR1 SGHVS, CDR2 FNYEAQ. The J segment lost 5 bases and the V segment lost 5 bases, leaving 3 bases of the junction unmatched.

CDR3 protein: CASSVTIQGAYGYTF. CDR3 coding DNA: TGTGCCAGCAGCGTAACTATACAGGGGGCTTATGGCTACACCTTC. The chain links TRBV9 to TRBJ1-2; 9 bases agree with TRBD1. Germline CDR1 is SGDLS and CDR2 is YYNGEE. The trim removed 1 base at V and 5 bases at J, leaving 6 bases unmatched. This CDR3 spans 15 amino acids.

This chain connects TRBV2 to TRBJ1-1, with D unclear. Looked up from germline, CDR1 is SNHLY and CDR2 is FYNNEI. The CDR3 is 14 amino acids. The V gene lost 6 bases and the J gene lost 5 bases, with 16 bases spanning the gap. DNA of the CDR3: TGTGCCAGCAGGCACCCGGAGGGTTGGACTGAAGCTTTCTTT. It translates to CASRHPEGWTEAFF.

In its sample, this clone was seen once. The chain joins TRBV4-1 to TRBJ2-7; D gene ambiguous. CDR3 size: 15 residues. The germline V gene has CDR1 MGHRA and CDR2 YSYEKL. Trimming took off 0 bases at V and 3 bases at J, with 12 bases between the two ends. The CDR3 bases are TGCGCCAGCAGCCAAGAGTTCAAACTGAACTACGAGCAGTACTTC. Encoded protein: CASSQEFKLNYEQYF.

The chain employs TRBV29-1 and TRBJ1-3; D is ambiguous. Deletions cut 2 bases from V and 3 bases from J, with 14 bases between. Germline-derived CDR1 and CDR2 are SQVTM and ANQGSEA. CDR3 length equals 15 residues. The chain's CDR3 is CSVESGRLVGNTIYF. CDR3 in DNA: TGCAGCGTTGAATCTGGCAGACTGGTTGGAAACACCATATATTTT.

The V gene is TRBV7-9, the J gene TRBJ1-6, with 7 bases fitting TRBD1. This CDR3 region has 19 residues. The V gene end was trimmed by 5 bases and the J gene end by 3 bases; junction bases not matched to a gene: 16. Germline values: CDR1 SEHNR, CDR2 FQNEAQ (reference sequence). The CDR3 coding sequence is TGTGCCAGCAGCCTCAAAGGGGACAGCCCCGAAAACTATAATTCACCCCTCCACTTT. This sequence encodes CASSLKGDSPENYNSPLHF.

To note about this clone: This same CDR3 is encoded by further DNA sequences in the sample. This rearrangement joins TRBV4-1 to TRBJ2-2; no clear D gene. Germline lookup yields CDR1 MGHRA and CDR2 YSYEKL. V was cut by 1 base and J by 6 bases, with 6 bases left in between. CDR3 length: 13 amino acids. In DNA form, the CDR3 reads TGCGCCAGCAGCCAAGTGGGTCCCGGGGAGCTGTTTTTT. Protein sequence: CASSQVGPGELFF.

This clone was seen just once. V and J are TRBV25-1 and TRBJ2-7; 10 bases map to TRBD1. Germline values: CDR1 MGHDK, CDR2 SYGVNS. The ends lost 10 bases at V and 5 bases at J; junction bases unmatched: 5. The CDR3 spans 12 residues. For the CDR3, the DNA is TGTGCCACCGGGACAGGGGTCCACGAGCAGTACTTC. The encoded protein is CATGTGVHEQYF.

The chain combines TRBV10-3 with TRBJ2-7, with unresolved D. The CDR3 covers 14 residues. Germline V gives CDR1 ENHRY, CDR2 SYGVKD. Trimming took 2 bases from V and 3 from J, leaving 11 bases between them. The chain's CDR3 is CAISETETGYEQYF. CDR3 bases: TGTGCCATCAGTGAGACAGAGACGGGCTACGAGCAGTACTTC.

The rearrangement uses TRBV15 and TRBJ1-3; D gene uncertain. Germline CDR1 LNHNV, CDR2 YYDKDF (reference sequence). This CDR3 has 9 residues. CDR3 nucleotides: TGTGCTGGTGGAAACACCATATATTTT. Protein: CAGGNTIYF.